These 13 T cell receptor beta chains were sequenced from one sample in a study of blood T cell repertoires in COVID-19. Clones were sequenced by immunoSEQ multiplex PCR, and TCRdb holds only the in-frame ones, with some missing. The data hold tens of thousands of clones, with roughly 80% observed a single time. The specimen sequenced was peripheral blood. These receptors all come from a woman over 75 with acute or convalescent COVID-19.

This clone has only one observation. The V gene is TRBV30, the J gene TRBJ1-6, with D uncertain. V lost 0 bases, J lost 6 bases, and 9 bases lay in between. Germline V gene data show CDR1 as GTSNPN and CDR2 as SVGIG (reference sequence). The CDR3 totals 14 residues. CDR3 sequence reads: CAWSVTSFNSPLHF. In nucleotides, the CDR3 is TGTGCCTGGAGTGTAACCAGTTTTAATTCACCCCTCCACTTT.

This sequence joins TRBV5-4 and TRBJ1-3; tentative D call: TRBD1 (6 bases). Trimming pared 1 base from V and 7 bases from J, leaving 12 bases between. The CDR3 extends over 14 amino acids. Germline lookup yields CDR1 SGHNT and CDR2 YYREEE (reference sequence). CDR3 amino acids: CASSLPGVGNTIYF. CDR3 DNA: TGTGCCAGCAGCTTGCCAGGGGTGGGGAACACCATATATTTT.

The V and J genes are TRBV3-1 (or the pseudogene TRBV3-2) and TRBJ2-1; D might be TRBD2 (5 bases). V lost 7 bases and J 8 bases, leaving 9 bases between the germline ends. Germline CDR1 LGHDT, CDR2 YNNKEL (reference sequence). The CDR3 covers 11 residues. CDR3 residues: CASIGGDEQFF. The CDR3 DNA reads as TGTGCCAGCATAGGAGGTGATGAGCAGTTCTTC.

J is TRBJ2-1 and V is TRBV4-1; D gene ambiguous. V was clipped by 5 bases and J by 6 bases, with 11 bases between them. CDR3 length equals 13 residues. Germline CDR1 MGHRA, CDR2 YSYEKL. CDR3 sequence reads: CASSSLAVNEQFF. The CDR3 DNA follows: TGCGCCAGCAGCTCACTGGCGGTCAATGAGCAGTTCTTC.

A single count supports this clone. The chain has TRBV7-6 and TRBJ2-4; the match to TRBD2 covers 12 bases. The CDR3 runs 20 residues. J lost 1 base, V lost 1 base, and 11 bases had no gene match. CDR1 is SGHVS, CDR2 FNYEAQ, per germline. The DNA for the CDR3 is TGTGCCAGCAGCTTAGGACTAGCGGGAGTGGGAACACTCGCCAAAAACATTCAGTACTTC. It encodes CASSLGLAGVGTLAKNIQYF.

This clone was seen only once. This chain connects TRBV15 to TRBJ1-6, with D hard to call. The CDR3 extends over 13 amino acids. Per the germline V gene, CDR1 is LNHNV and CDR2 is YYDKDF (reference sequence). The V end was cut by 1 base, the J end by 10 bases, with 8 bases between. The CDR3 coding sequence is TGTGCCACCAGCAGAGTGCGGGAGTCACCCCTCCACTTT. Amino acids: CATSRVRESPLHF.

The chain carries TRBV5-6 and TRBJ1-2; 7 nucleotides align to TRBD1. This CDR3 is built from 14 residues. Unmatched junction bases numbered 8, after V lost 6 bases and J lost 3 bases. Germline CDR1 is SGHDT and CDR2 is YYEEEE. The CDR3 DNA reads as TGTGCCAGCAATCCGACAGGGATCGACTATGGCTACACCTTC. It specifies CASNPTGIDYGYTF.

J is TRBJ1-5 and V is TRBV30, with D unclear. Germline assignment: CDR1 GTSNPN and CDR2 SVGIG (reference sequence). The length of the CDR3 is 13 residues. V was pared by 2 bases and J by 3 bases, with 8 bases between. CDR3 sequence (DNA): TGTGCCTGGAGTATGAGGAACAATCAGCCCCAGCATTTT. Translation gives CAWSMRNNQPQHF.

CDR3 sequence: CASSRQGATTEAFF. The CDR3 DNA follows: TGTGCCAGCAGCAGGCAGGGGGCCACCACTGAAGCTTTCTTT. The chain carries TRBV7-2 and TRBJ1-1; 8 bases agree with TRBD1. The germline gives CDR1 SGHTA, CDR2 FQGNSA. V lost 5 bases, J lost 4 bases, and 6 bases stayed unmatched. The CDR3 sequence is 14 residues long. Drawing the rest from reference TRBV7-2 and TRBJ1-1, the complete variable domain is GAGVSQSPSNKVTEKGKDVELRCDPISGHTALYWYRQSLGQGLEFLIYFQGNSAPDKSGLPSDRFSAERTGGSVSTLTIQRTQQEDSAVYLCASSRQGATTEAFFGQGTRLTVV.

This clone was counted between two and nine times. This chain uses TRBV5-1 with TRBJ1-3, with 8 positions matching TRBD1. Germline V gives CDR1 SGHRS, CDR2 YFSETQ. V lost 1 base to trimming and J lost 2 bases; unmatched junction nucleotides: 2. This CDR3 has 15 amino acids. The DNA for the CDR3 is TGCGCCAGCAGCTTGCCGACAGGGGCTGGAAACACCATATATTTT. This encodes CASSLPTGAGNTIYF.

J is TRBJ2-3 and V is TRBV19, with D unclear. The germline gives CDR1 LNHDA, CDR2 SQIVND (reference sequence). The CDR3 contains 12 residues. Trimming shortened V by 6 bases and J by 5 bases, and 9 bases separated the two germline ends. CDR3 in amino acids: CASRSNRDTQYF. The CDR3 DNA reads TGTGCCAGTAGGAGTAACAGAGATACGCAGTATTTT.

The chain carries TRBV7-8 and TRBJ2-7; 8 bases align to TRBD1. The CDR3 runs 13 residues. The V and J ends lost 8 bases and 5 bases, in that order; junction bases with no gene match: 8. CDR1 SGHVS and CDR2 FQNEAQ come from the germline V gene. In DNA form, the CDR3 reads TGTGCCAGCTCCCGGGCAGGGGGCCACGAGCAGTACTTC. This sequence encodes CASSRAGGHEQYF.

This clone showed up just a few times. The chain is built from TRBV4-1 and TRBJ2-7, with 7 bases lining up with TRBD1. CDR3 size: 16 residues. V was clipped by 4 bases and J by 1 base; unmatched bases: 10. The V gene's germline CDR1 is MGHRA and CDR2 YSYEKL. The CDR3 loop reads CASSRQQGKSSYEQYF. Written as DNA, the CDR3 is TGCGCCAGCAGCCGACAACAGGGGAAGAGTTCCTACGAGCAGTACTTC.